The entry below describes one TCR beta chain. With 60 Vbeta and 13 Jbeta primers, the PCR was carried out. Some clones are missing from TCRdb's copy, which holds only in-frame ones; the method was immunoSEQ multiplex PCR. The sample has approximately 150,000 clones, roughly three quarters seen once; the top ten hold 3.1%. V was trimmed by 3 bases and J by 6 bases, leaving 20 bases between them. CDR3 length: 17 residues. Germline assignment: CDR1 LGHNA and CDR2 YSLEER. The data belong to a study of cytomegalovirus exposure and HLA in healthy donors. This sequence joins TRBV4-3 and TRBJ1-4; possibly TRBD1 for D (6 bases). The clonotype originates from a male donor in good health and CMV-seronegative. Sample: PBMCs. CDR3 sequence reads: CASSQHEDSLWDEKLFF. The CDR3 DNA follows: TGCGCCAGCAGCCAGCATGAGGACAGTTTGTGGGATGAAAAACTGTTTTTT.